The 26 T cell receptor beta chains in this list originate from one sample, sequenced in a study of T cell responses to AZD1222 COVID-19 vaccine. Sequenced by immunoSEQ multiplex PCR; TCRdb stores in-frame clones only, minus some. The sample contains approximately 150,000 clones, just under 95% of which appear only once. The material was peripheral blood, obtained on day 0 of AZD1222 vaccination. The receptors derive from an adult in good health.

This chain links TRBV10-1 with TRBJ2-7, with 9 bases fitting TRBD2. The junction had 4 bases not matched to a gene; V was cut back by 5 bases and J by 5 bases. Looked up from germline, CDR1 is WNHNN and CDR2 is SYGVQD (reference sequence). CDR3 length equals 13 residues. The CDR3 loop reads CASSLAGAHEQYF. CDR3 bases: TGCGCCAGCAGTTTAGCGGGAGCCCACGAGCAGTACTTC.

The chain combines TRBV27 with TRBJ1-1, with D perhaps matching TRBD1 (6 bases). The CDR3 length is 14 residues. V was clipped by 3 bases and J by 5 bases, with 13 bases between them. The V gene's germline CDR1 is MNHEY and CDR2 SMNVEV (reference sequence). The CDR3 nucleotides read TGTGCCAGCAGTTTCAGGGGAAGGGGGACTGAAGCTTTCTTT. Protein sequence: CASSFRGRGTEAFF.

The J gene is TRBJ2-7, the V gene TRBV29-1, with a possible D match to TRBD2 (6 bases). This CDR3 has 12 amino acids. Trimming took off 4 bases at V and 3 bases at J, with 10 bases between the two ends. The germline V gene encodes CDR1 SQVTM and CDR2 ANQGSEA. The CDR3 loop reads CSVARGGYEQYF. The CDR3 bases are TGCAGCGTTGCTAGGGGAGGCTACGAGCAGTACTTC.

The chain joins TRBV6-5 to TRBJ1-2; 11 bases map to TRBD1. Looked up from germline, CDR1 is MNHEY and CDR2 is SVGAGI. The CDR3 runs 15 residues. After removal of 6 bases from V and 3 bases from J, the junction contained 6 bases not matched to a gene. The chain's CDR3 is CASSPRTGGYYGYTF. The CDR3 DNA reads TGTGCCAGCAGCCCAAGGACAGGGGGCTACTATGGCTACACCTTC.

In this sample, this clone turned up a few times. This chain joins TRBV5-1 and TRBJ2-7; 9 positions agree with TRBD1. The V segment lost 0 bases and the J segment 6 bases; nucleotides outside the gene matches: 10. This CDR3 has 16 amino acids. Germline CDR1 SGHRS, CDR2 YFSETQ. In nucleotides, the CDR3 is TGCGCCAGCAGCTTGGGACAGGGGGTTCTGAGAAGCGAGCAGTACTTC. Residues: CASSLGQGVLRSEQYF.

V gene TRBV3-1 (or the pseudogene TRBV3-2) combines with J gene TRBJ2-4; D perhaps matches TRBD2 (6 bases). The CDR3 loop spans 11 amino acids. CDR1 and CDR2 from the germline V gene are LGHDT and YNNKEL (reference sequence). With 8 bases removed from V and 9 bases from J, the gap between germline ends came to 11 bases. The CDR3 nucleotides read TGTGCCAGCGGAGGGCCCAGCATTCAGTACTTC. This encodes CASGGPSIQYF.

The V call is TRBV9, the J call TRBJ2-7, with TRBD2 as a possible D gene (6 bases). Germline V gene data show CDR1 as SGDLS and CDR2 as YYNGEE. Between the trimmed V and J ends, which lost 6 bases and 1 base, there was a span of 11 bases. This CDR3 region has 13 residues. CDR3 nucleotides: TGTGCCAGCATACAGGAGGGTTCCTACGAGCAGTACTTC. Translated: CASIQEGSYEQYF.

The chain joins TRBV13 to TRBJ1-3; D not resolved. Per the germline V gene, CDR1 is PRHDT and CDR2 is FYEKMQ (reference sequence). This CDR3 is built from 16 residues. The V end was cut by 1 base, the J end by 0 bases, with 10 bases between. CDR3 loop: CASSLVGQSSGNTIYF. CDR3 nucleotide sequence: TGTGCCAGCAGCTTAGTTGGGCAGAGCTCTGGAAACACCATATATTTT.

This clone was seen once. The junction differs from germline at one of its ends, possibly a read error. This sequence joins TRBV7-7 and TRBJ2-5; perhaps TRBD2 as D (7 bases). CDR3 length equals 15 residues. CDR1 and CDR2 from the germline V gene are SSHAT and FNYEAQ (reference sequence). The CDR3 nucleotides are TGTGCTAGCAGCTTACGGGGGGTCCAGGGGGAGACCCAGTACTTC. It codes for CASSLRGVQGETQYF. Full variable domain (outside the CDR3, taken from reference TRBV7-7 and TRBJ2-5): GAGVSQSPRYKVTKRGQDVTLRCDPISSHATLYWYQQALGQGPEFLTYFNYEAQPDKSGLPSDRFSAERPEGSISTLTIQRTEQRDSAMYRCASSLRGVQGETQYFGPGTRLLVL.

This chain joins TRBV27 and TRBJ2-2; TRBD1 or TRBD2 may be the D gene (5 bases each). Germline V gene data show CDR1 as MNHEY and CDR2 as SMNVEV (reference sequence). Between the trimmed V and J ends, which lost 5 bases and 1 base, there was a span of 8 bases. The length of the CDR3 is 14 residues. The DNA for the CDR3 is TGTGCCAGCAGTGGGGGAGAGAACACCGGGGAGCTGTTTTTT. Protein: CASSGGENTGELFF.

The genes are TRBV4-2 and TRBJ2-3, with D perhaps matching TRBD1 (6 bases). Germline V gene data show CDR1 as LGHNA and CDR2 as YNFKEQ. Trimming removed 3 bases at V and 4 bases at J, with 14 bases between. The CDR3 is made up of 15 amino acids. This CDR3 is CASSQTGPQADTQYF. CDR3 DNA sequence: TGTGCCAGCAGCCAGACAGGACCCCAAGCAGATACGCAGTATTTT.

V gene TRBV5-1 combines with J gene TRBJ1-1; D remains ambiguous. The germline V and J ends were trimmed by 7 bases and 5 bases, with 15 bases remaining between them. Looked up from germline, CDR1 is SGHRS and CDR2 is YFSETQ. CDR3 length: 13 amino acids. The CDR3 sequence: CASLEEGGTEAFF. The DNA of the CDR3 is TGCGCCAGCCTGGAGGAAGGAGGGACTGAAGCTTTCTTT.

This clone was observed a handful of times. V usage is TRBV5-5 and J usage is TRBJ1-3, with 7 bases fitting TRBD1. The CDR3 is 14 amino acids. The germline V gene has CDR1 SGHKS and CDR2 YYEKEE (reference sequence). V lost 4 bases to trimming and J lost 5 bases; unmatched junction nucleotides: 6. CDR3 protein: CASSMTGIRNTIYF. The CDR3 coding sequence is TGTGCCAGCAGCATGACAGGGATTCGAAACACCATATATTTT.

This sequence joins TRBV12-5 and TRBJ1-1; TRBD1 agrees at 7 bases. Germline V gene lookup returns CDR1 LGHNT and CDR2 FRNRAP. The CDR3 runs to 14 residues. Trimming cost V 1 base and J 1 base; bases outside gene matches: 0. The DNA of the CDR3 is TGTGCTAGTGGTTTGGGACAGGGGAACACTGAAGCTTTCTTT. Its protein product is CASGLGQGNTEAFF.

The genes are TRBV30 and TRBJ2-5; D gene unclear. The CDR3 is 11 residues long. The ends were cut back, 1 base at V and 13 bases at J, with 13 bases in the middle. Germline assignment: CDR1 GTSNPN and CDR2 SVGIG (reference sequence). The CDR3 coding sequence is TGTGCCTGGAGTGCAAGCAGAATTCGGTACTTC. This sequence encodes CAWSASRIRYF.

V is TRBV14 and J is TRBJ1-1; D perhaps matches TRBD1 (6 bases). The V end was cut by 6 bases, the J end by 1 base, with 15 bases between. CDR3 length: 15 amino acids. Per the germline V gene, CDR1 is SGHDN and CDR2 is FVKESK. The CDR3 loop is CASRDVGAENTEAFF. Written as DNA, the CDR3 is TGTGCCAGCAGGGACGTGGGGGCGGAGAACACTGAAGCTTTCTTT.

This chain uses TRBV7-9 with TRBJ2-7, with D possibly being TRBD1 (6 bases). Germline loops: CDR1 SEHNR, CDR2 FQNEAQ (reference sequence). Between the trimmed V and J ends, which lost 1 base and 3 bases, there was a span of 19 bases. CDR3 length: 17 amino acids. Here the CDR3 reads CASSLGSRRDTSYEQYF. The CDR3 bases are TGTGCCAGCAGCTTAGGGTCGCGCCGGGACACAAGCTACGAGCAGTACTTC.

The chain carries TRBV6-6 and TRBJ2-1; TRBD2 agrees at 8 bases. CDR1 and CDR2 (germline): MNHNY, SVGAGI (reference sequence). The CDR3 totals 14 residues. J gave up 5 bases and V 5 bases, and 5 bases lay outside the gene matches. The CDR3 loop reads CASSPRRGDNEQFF. The CDR3 DNA is TGTGCCAGCAGTCCTCGGCGGGGGGACAATGAGCAGTTCTTC.

The chain employs TRBV27 and TRBJ2-7; D possibly corresponds to TRBD2 (5 bases). Germline V gene data show CDR1 as MNHEY and CDR2 as SMNVEV (reference sequence). V was cut by 5 bases and J by 3 bases, with 17 bases left in between. CDR3 length equals 15 residues. DNA of the CDR3: TGTGCCAGCAGTGCACAGCCTTCCGGGGACTACGAGCAGTACTTC. This gives the protein CASSAQPSGDYEQYF.

V usage is TRBV11-2 and J usage is TRBJ2-2; D might be TRBD1 (5 bases). The V gene's germline CDR1 is SGHAT and CDR2 FQNNGV. This CDR3 comprises 14 residues. V lost 8 bases and J 1 base, leaving 11 bases between the germline ends. CDR3 sequence: CASARGWNTGELFF. The CDR3, as DNA: TGTGCCAGCGCTAGGGGTTGGAACACCGGGGAGCTGTTTTTT.

The chain couples TRBV11-2 to TRBJ2-3; no firm D call. The CDR3 loop spans 12 amino acids. Germline V gene data show CDR1 as SGHAT and CDR2 as FQNNGV. With 5 bases removed from V and 6 bases from J, the gap between germline ends came to 9 bases. As DNA, the CDR3 is TGTGCCAGCAGCCGGAACCGGGATACGCAGTATTTT. Translation gives CASSRNRDTQYF.

The chain carries TRBV19 and TRBJ2-1; 8 bases line up with TRBD1. Germline CDR1 LNHDA, CDR2 SQIVND (reference sequence). The length of the CDR3 is 15 residues. V lost 6 bases to trimming and J lost 7 bases; unmatched junction nucleotides: 11. CDR3 residues: CASRDPPTGVNEQFF. The CDR3 nucleotides are TGTGCCAGTAGGGACCCTCCGACAGGGGTGAATGAGCAGTTCTTC. The variable domain in full, completed from reference TRBV19 and TRBJ2-1, reads DGGITQSPKYLFRKEGQNVTLSCEQNLNHDAMYWYRQDPGQGLRLIYYSQIVNDFQKGDIAEGYSVSREKKESFPLTVTSAQKNPTAFYLCASRDPPTGVNEQFFGPGTRLTVL.

The V gene is TRBV12-3 or TRBV12-4, the J gene TRBJ1-5; 7 bases align to TRBD1. The V gene end was trimmed by 7 bases and the J gene end by 4 bases; junction bases not matched to a gene: 4. This CDR3 region has 13 residues. The CDR3 DNA is TGTGCCAGCACCCTCAGGGGGAATCAGCCCCAGCATTTT. Its protein product is CASTLRGNQPQHF.

The V call is TRBV6-5, the J call TRBJ1-1; tentatively, D is TRBD1 (5 bases). Germline V gene sequence: CDR1 MNHEY, CDR2 SVGAGI. V lost 0 bases to trimming and J lost 3 bases, with 8 bases between them. This CDR3 has 14 amino acids. CDR3 nucleotide sequence: TGTGCCAGCAGTTACTCACAGGATTACACTGAAGCTTTCTTT. This encodes CASSYSQDYTEAFF.

The chain has TRBV7-8 and TRBJ2-7, with TRBD2 identical over 7 bases. The CDR3 is 16 amino acids. Trimming took 0 bases from V and 1 from J; bases not matched to a gene: 6. CDR1 and CDR2 (germline): SGHVS, FQNEAQ. The CDR3 sequence: CASSLATGGESYEQYF. The CDR3 DNA reads as TGTGCCAGCAGCTTAGCAACGGGGGGAGAATCCTACGAGCAGTACTTC. Filled out from reference TRBV7-8 and TRBJ2-7, the complete variable domain reads GAGVSQSPRYKVAKRGQDVALRCDPISGHVSLFWYQQALGQGPEFLTYFQNEAQLDKSGLPSDRFFAERPEGSVSTLKIQRTQQEDSAVYLCASSLATGGESYEQYFGPGTRLTVT.

V is TRBV4-1 and J is TRBJ2-5; maybe TRBD1 (6 bases). CDR1 MGHRA and CDR2 YSYEKL come from the germline V gene. V was clipped by 2 bases and J by 0 bases, with 19 bases between them. The CDR3 has 18 residues. The CDR3: CASSQLYSGHKYQETQYF. CDR3 nucleotides: TGCGCCAGCAGCCAACTATACTCGGGACACAAGTACCAAGAGACCCAGTACTTC.